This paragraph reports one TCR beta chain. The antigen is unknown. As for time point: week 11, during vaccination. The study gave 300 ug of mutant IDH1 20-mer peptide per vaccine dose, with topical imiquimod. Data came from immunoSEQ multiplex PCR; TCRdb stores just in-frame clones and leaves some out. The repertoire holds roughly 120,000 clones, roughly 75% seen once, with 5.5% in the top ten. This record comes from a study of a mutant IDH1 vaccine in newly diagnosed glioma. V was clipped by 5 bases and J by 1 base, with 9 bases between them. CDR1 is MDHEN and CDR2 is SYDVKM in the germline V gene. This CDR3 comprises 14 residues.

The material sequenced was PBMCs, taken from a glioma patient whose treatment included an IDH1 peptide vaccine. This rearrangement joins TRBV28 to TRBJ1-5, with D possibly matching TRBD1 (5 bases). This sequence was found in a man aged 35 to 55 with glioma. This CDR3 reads CASSLGQSNQPQHF. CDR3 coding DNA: TGTGCCAGCAGTCTTGGACAAAGCAATCAGCCCCAGCATTTT.